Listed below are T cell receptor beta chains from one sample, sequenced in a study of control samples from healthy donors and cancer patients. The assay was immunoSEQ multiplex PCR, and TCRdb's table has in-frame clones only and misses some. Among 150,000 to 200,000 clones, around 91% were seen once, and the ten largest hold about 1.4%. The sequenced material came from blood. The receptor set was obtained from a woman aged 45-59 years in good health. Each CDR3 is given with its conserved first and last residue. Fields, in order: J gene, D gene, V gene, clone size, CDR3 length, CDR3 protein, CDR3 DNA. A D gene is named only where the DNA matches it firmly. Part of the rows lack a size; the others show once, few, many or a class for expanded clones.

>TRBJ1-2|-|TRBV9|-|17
CASSTDAAGHLNYGYTF
TGTGCCAGCAGCACCGATGCGGCGGGACACCTTAACTATGGCTACACCTTC
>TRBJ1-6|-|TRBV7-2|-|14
CASSRESYNSPLHF
TGTGCCAGCAGTAGGGAGTCCTATAATTCACCCCTCCACTTT
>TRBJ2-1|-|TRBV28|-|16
CASSYDPWGAYNEQFF
TGTGCCAGCAGTTACGACCCGTGGGGGGCCTACAATGAGCAGTTCTTC
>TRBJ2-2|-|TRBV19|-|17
CASSILAGASNTGELFF
TGTGCCAGTAGTATTCTAGCTGGAGCCTCGAACACCGGGGAGCTGTTTTTT
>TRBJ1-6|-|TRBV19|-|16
CASSIPPQGRTAPLHF
TGTGCCAGTAGTATCCCCCCACAGGGCCGGACGGCACCCCTCCACTTT
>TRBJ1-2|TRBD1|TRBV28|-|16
CASSVGGTGYDYGYTF
TGTGCCAGCAGTGTTGGAGGGACAGGGTACGACTATGGCTACACCTTC
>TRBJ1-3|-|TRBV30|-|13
CACKPRGVVTIYF
TGTGCCTGTAAGCCGAGGGGAGTTGTCACCATATATTTT
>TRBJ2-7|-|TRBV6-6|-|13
CASSRDNSYEQYF
TGTGCCAGCAGTAGGGACAACTCCTACGAGCAGTACTTC
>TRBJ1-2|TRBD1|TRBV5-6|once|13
CATLGQVGAGYTF
TGTGCCACCCTGGGACAGGTGGGGGCTGGCTACACCTTC
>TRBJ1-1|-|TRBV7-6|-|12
CAGCNRPLEAFF
TGTGCGGGATGCAACAGACCACTTGAAGCTTTCTTT
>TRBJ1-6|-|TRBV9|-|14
CASSVGDIGSPLHF
TGTGCCAGCAGCGTCGGGGACATTGGGTCACCCCTCCACTTT
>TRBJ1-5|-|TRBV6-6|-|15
CASRKAQGNNQPQHF
TGTGCCAGCAGAAAAGCCCAGGGAAACAATCAGCCCCAGCATTTT
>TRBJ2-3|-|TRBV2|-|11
CASSDGLGQYF
TGTGCCAGCAGTGATGGACTGGGGCAGTATTTT
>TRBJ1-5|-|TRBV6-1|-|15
CASSEWDGSNQPQHF
TGTGCCAGCAGTGAATGGGACGGTAGCAATCAGCCCCAGCATTTT
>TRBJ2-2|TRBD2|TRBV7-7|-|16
CASSLGLADNTGELFF
TGTGCTAGCAGCTTAGGTCTAGCGGACAACACCGGGGAGCTGTTTTTT
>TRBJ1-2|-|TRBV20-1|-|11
CTPEALHGYTF
TGCACCCCTGAGGCTTTACATGGCTACACCTTC
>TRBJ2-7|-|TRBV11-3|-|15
CASSQRPGLNYEQYF
TGTGCCAGCAGCCAACGACCGGGACTTAACTACGAGCAGTACTTC
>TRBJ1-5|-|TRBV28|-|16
CASSLLGEGRNQPQHF
TGTGCCAGCAGTCTCCTGGGGGAAGGAAGAAATCAGCCCCAGCATTTT
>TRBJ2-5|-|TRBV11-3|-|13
CASSLQYQETQYF
TGTGCCAGCAGCCTGCAGTACCAAGAGACCCAGTACTTC
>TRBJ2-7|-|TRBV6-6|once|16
CASSSEDRTASYEQYF
TGTGCCAGCAGTTCCGAAGACAGGACGGCAAGCTACGAGCAGTACTTC
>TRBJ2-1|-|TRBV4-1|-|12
CASSQDTGEQFF
TGCGCCAGCAGCCAAGACACAGGCGAGCAGTTCTTC
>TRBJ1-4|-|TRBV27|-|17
CASSPLYRGRTNEKLFF
TGTGCCAGCAGTCCTCTTTATCGGGGGCGGACTAATGAAAAACTGTTTTTT
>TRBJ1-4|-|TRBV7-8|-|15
CASSLRRAPNEKLFF
TGTGCCAGCAGCTTACGTCGGGCTCCGAATGAAAAACTGTTTTTT
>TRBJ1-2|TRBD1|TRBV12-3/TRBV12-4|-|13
CASSLLGQGGYTF
TGTGCCAGCAGTTTACTGGGACAGGGGGGCTACACCTTC
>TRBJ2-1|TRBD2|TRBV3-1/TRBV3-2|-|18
CASSGRLLAGQTWNEQFF
TGTGCCAGCAGCGGCCGGTTACTAGCGGGCCAGACGTGGAATGAGCAGTTCTTC
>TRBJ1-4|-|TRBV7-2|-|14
CASSRTTTNEKLFF
TGTGCCAGCAGCAGAACTACAACTAATGAAAAACTGTTTTTT
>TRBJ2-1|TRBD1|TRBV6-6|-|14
CASMNRGLGGEQFF
TGTGCCAGCATGAACAGGGGGCTTGGCGGTGAGCAGTTCTTC
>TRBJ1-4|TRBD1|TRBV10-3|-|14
CAISESKGQEKLFF
TGTGCCATCAGTGAGTCGAAGGGACAGGAAAAACTGTTTTTT
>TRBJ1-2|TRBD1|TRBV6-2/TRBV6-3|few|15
CASSDRAKANYGYTF
TGTGCCAGCAGCGACAGGGCGAAGGCTAACTATGGCTACACCTTC
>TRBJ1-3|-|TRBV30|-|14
CAWYTGPTGNTIYF
TGTGCCTGGTACACAGGGCCAACTGGAAACACCATATATTTT
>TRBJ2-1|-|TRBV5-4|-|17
CASSWRRGTDAYNEQFF
TGTGCCAGCAGCTGGAGGAGAGGGACGGATGCCTACAATGAGCAGTTCTTC
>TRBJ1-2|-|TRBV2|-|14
CASSEGGNVYGYTF
TGTGCCAGCAGTGAAGGGGGAAATGTCTATGGCTACACCTTC
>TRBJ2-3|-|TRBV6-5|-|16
CASSYARDSIQGGQYF
TGTGCCAGCAGTTACGCCCGGGACTCCATCCAGGGAGGGCAGTATTTT
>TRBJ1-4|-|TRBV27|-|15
CASSGTGATNEKLFF
TGTGCCAGCAGCGGCACCGGTGCAACTAATGAAAAACTGTTTTTT
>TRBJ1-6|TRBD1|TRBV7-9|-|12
CAVRTGSSPLHF
TGTGCCGTTAGGACAGGGAGTTCACCCCTCCACTTT
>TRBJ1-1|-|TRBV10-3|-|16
CAISPLGGSLNTEAFF
TGTGCCATCTCCCCCCTCGGGGGGTCCTTGAACACTGAAGCTTTCTTT
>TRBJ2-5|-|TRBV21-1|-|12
CASEDWKETQYF
TGTGCCAGCGAGGACTGGAAGGAGACCCAGTACTTC
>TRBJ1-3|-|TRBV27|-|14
CASSADSSGNTIYF
TGTGCCAGCAGCGCAGACAGCTCTGGAAACACCATATATTTT
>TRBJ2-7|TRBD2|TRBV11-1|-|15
CASKLADILTYEQYF
TGTGCCAGCAAACTAGCGGATATACTGACCTACGAGCAGTACTTC
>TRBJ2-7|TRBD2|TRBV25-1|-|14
CASMKLAEGYEQYF
TGTGCCAGCATGAAACTAGCGGAAGGCTACGAGCAGTACTTC
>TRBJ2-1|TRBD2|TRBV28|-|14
CASSSRTSGNEQFF
TGTGCCAGCAGTTCTAGGACTAGCGGGAATGAGCAGTTCTTC